This T cell receptor beta chain originates from a study of shared clonotypes between healthy human individuals. On the study more broadly: The study enrolled two women and a few men aged 18 to 49. Study-wide findings and caveats: With several donors compared, 4% to 5% of naive CD4 clonotypes were shared. The study found lower generation probabilities in non-shared clonotypes than in those shared by all four donors.

As to this clone: Its antigen is currently unknown.

Repertoires were generated with immunoSEQ multiplex PCR, while TCRdb's copy carries only in-frame clones and drops some. The table has roughly 2.4 million clones, 90% to 97% seen once. The CD4+ fraction was divided into a CD45RA+ naive subset and a CD45RA-negative memory subset. The specimen was naive CD4+ T cells sorted from blood. The subset is: CD45RA+ positively selected. This clonotype originated in a man between 18 and 29 years old in good health.

The CDR3 loop is CASSIEGVDNQPQHF. The CDR3 nucleotides read TGTGCCAGTAGTATAGAGGGAGTAGACAATCAGCCCCAGCATTTT. This chain links TRBV19 with TRBJ1-5; D is ambiguous. V lost 0 bases and J lost 3, with 9 bases in between. Germline-derived CDR1 and CDR2 are LNHDA and SQIVND (reference sequence). The CDR3 is made up of 15 amino acids.